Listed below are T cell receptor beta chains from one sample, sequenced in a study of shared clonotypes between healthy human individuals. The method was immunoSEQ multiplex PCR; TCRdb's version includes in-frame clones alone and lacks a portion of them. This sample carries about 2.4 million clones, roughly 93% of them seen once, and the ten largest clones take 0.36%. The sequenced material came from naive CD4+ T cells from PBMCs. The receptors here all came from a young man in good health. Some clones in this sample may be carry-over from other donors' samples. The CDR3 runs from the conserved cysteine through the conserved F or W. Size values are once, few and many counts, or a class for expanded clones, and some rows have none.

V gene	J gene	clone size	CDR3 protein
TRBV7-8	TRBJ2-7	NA	CASSQGSRGGPYEQYF
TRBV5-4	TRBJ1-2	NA	CASSFGQGAFGYTF
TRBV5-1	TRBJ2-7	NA	CASSSGGISYEQYF
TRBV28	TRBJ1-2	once	CASSSRPGQLNYGYTF
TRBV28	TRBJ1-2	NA	CASRLTVGGYTF
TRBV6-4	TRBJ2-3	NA	CASSDSGTGSTDTQYF
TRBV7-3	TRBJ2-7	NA	CASSDLKVLNEQYF
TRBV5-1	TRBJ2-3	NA	CASSLRDGHTDTQYF
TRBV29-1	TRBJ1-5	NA	CSVSGTSNNQPQHF
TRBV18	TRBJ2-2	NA	CASSPFSGQNTGELFF
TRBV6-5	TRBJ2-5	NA	CASKDRDLETQYF
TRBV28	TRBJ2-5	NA	CASSFRTARQTQYF
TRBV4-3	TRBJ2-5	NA	CASSQDLPGAQETQYF
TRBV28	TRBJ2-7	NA	CASFSKGSYEQYF